A single sample gave rise to the 5 T cell receptor beta chains below, sequenced in a study of beta chain features in type 1 diabetes. Reverse transcription of all isolated RNA meant that expressed TCRB transcripts were sequenced. Profiling relied on immunoSEQ multiplex PCR, and the TCRdb table lists in-frame clones only, not all of them. This table has around 500,000 clones, approximately 10% appearing once. Source material: naive CD4+ T cells from blood. Source of these receptors: a woman aged 18-29 years in good health.

The chain has TRBV4-1 and TRBJ2-3; D possibly corresponds to TRBD1 (7 bases). In germline, CDR1 is MGHRA, CDR2 YSYEKL. The ends were cut back, 3 bases at V and 1 base at J, with 14 bases in the middle. This CDR3 region has 16 residues. This chain's CDR3 is CASSQSRGEGTDTQYF. The DNA for the CDR3 is TGCGCCAGCAGCCAGAGCAGGGGGGAGGGCACAGATACGCAGTATTTT.

As DNA, the CDR3 is TGTGCCAGCAGCGGGTCCCCCGTCGGGGGGGCCACTGAGCAGTTCTTC. It specifies CASSGSPVGGATEQFF. V is TRBV9 and J is TRBJ2-1; 8 bases line up with TRBD2. Per germline, CDR1 SGDLS and CDR2 YYNGEE. V was pared by 3 bases and J by 9 bases, with 14 bases of the junction left unmatched. The CDR3 runs to 16 residues.

This clone showed up just a few times. The gene calls are TRBV7-9 and TRBJ1-2; perhaps TRBD1 as D (6 bases). The CDR3 loop spans 13 amino acids. Deletions cut 8 bases from V and 0 bases from J, with 10 bases between. In germline, CDR1 is SEHNR, CDR2 FQNEAQ (reference sequence). CDR3 region: CASDGQSNYGYTF. CDR3 coding DNA: TGTGCCAGCGACGGACAGTCTAACTATGGCTACACCTTC.

The chain uses TRBV27 and TRBJ2-5, with D perhaps matching TRBD2 (6 bases). V was pared by 3 bases and J by 1 base, with 12 bases between. Germline loops: CDR1 MNHEY, CDR2 SMNVEV (reference sequence). This CDR3 region has 15 residues. The CDR3 is CASSLIGGPQETQYF. Written as DNA, the CDR3 is TGTGCCAGCAGTTTGATCGGGGGACCCCAAGAGACCCAGTACTTC.

The chain couples TRBV29-1 to TRBJ1-1, with 8 positions matching TRBD1. J lost 1 base, V lost 6 bases, and 4 bases had no gene match. The CDR3 is 13 residues long. The germline CDR1 and CDR2 sequences are SQVTM and ANQGSEA. The CDR3 DNA follows: TGCAGCGTGGTTGACAGGGGGAACACTGAAGCTTTCTTT. This gives the protein CSVVDRGNTEAFF.